A selection of T cell receptor beta chains follows, all from one sample in a study of T cells in Graves' hyperthyroidism and ophthalmopathy. One entry per CDR3 protein results from TCRdb running MiXCR on the multiplex PCR reads. The sample yields about 160,000 distinct CDR3 sequences, over 7.5% seen once. Sequencing used blood. The receptors were gathered from a woman younger than 30 with Graves' hyperthyroidism that later progressed to Graves' ophthalmopathy. Each CDR3 is given with its conserved first and last residue. D genes are given only for firm matches. Clone size appears in some rows only: once, few, many, or a class for an expanded clone.

.	TRBJ1-1	TRBD1	TRBV9	CASSGQGRGTEAFF	TGTGCCAGCAGCGGACAGGGGAGGGGCACTGAAGCTTTCTTT
many	TRBJ2-1	.	TRBV18	CASSPREYNEQFF	TGTGCCAGCTCACCACGAGAGTACAATGAGCAGTTCTTC
.	TRBJ2-1	.	TRBV13	CASSLAGGSCNEQFF	TGTGCCAGCAGCTTAGCCGGCGGTTCCTGCAATGAGCAGTTCTTC
.	TRBJ1-2	TRBD1	TRBV19	CASTYLGQGIYGYTF	TGTGCCAGTACTTATCTGGGACAGGGGATCTATGGCTACACCTTC
many	TRBJ2-1	TRBD2	TRBV20-1	CSAREPSGSINEQFF	TGCAGTGCTAGAGAACCTAGCGGGAGTATAAATGAGCAGTTCTTC
many	TRBJ1-6	TRBD1	TRBV11-2	CASSSRTGGSYNSPLHF	TGTGCCAGCAGCTCACGGACAGGGGGCTCCTATAATTCACCCCTCCACTTT
few	TRBJ1-4	.	TRBV6-1	CACTHNEKLFF	TGTGCCTGCACGCATAATGAAAAACTGTTTTTT
many	TRBJ2-5	.	TRBV20-1	CSAKLIQETQYF	TGCAGTGCTAAATTGATACAAGAGACCCAGTACTTC
many	TRBJ1-1	.	TRBV25-1	CASSESRQYTEAFF	TGTGCCAGCAGTGAATCTCGGCAGTACACTGAAGCTTTCTTT
many	TRBJ2-3	TRBD2	TRBV6-1	CASLQLGPGLAGYTQYF	TGTGCCAGCCTACAACTCGGACCGGGACTAGCGGGTTATACGCAGTATTTT
.	TRBJ2-3	.	TRBV9	CASSENLGRIADTQYF	TGTGCCAGCAGCGAGAACCTAGGACGTATCGCAGATACGCAGTATTTT
.	TRBJ2-2	.	TRBV5-1	CASSWSGGRNTGELFF	TGCGCCAGCAGCTGGAGCGGTGGGAGGAACACCGGGGAGCTGTTTTTT
many	TRBJ1-6	.	TRBV11-2	CASSLRSLSYNSPLHF	TGTGCCAGCAGCTTACGGAGCTTATCCTATAATTCACCCCTCCACTTT
many	TRBJ2-5	.	TRBV27	CASSPIRDGLIKWYF	TGTGCCAGCAGCCCAATCCGGGACGGACTCATCAAATGGTACTTC
many	TRBJ2-1	.	TRBV11-2	CASSSAGVNEQFF	TGTGCCAGCAGCTCCGCAGGGGTCAATGAGCAGTTCTTC
many	TRBJ2-1	.	TRBV7-2	CASSSPRNEQFF	TGTGCCAGCAGCTCCCCGCGCAATGAGCAGTTCTTC
many	TRBJ2-7	TRBD1	TRBV4-2	CASSQKTDRGPYEQYF	TGTGCCAGCAGCCAAAAAACGGACAGGGGGCCCTACGAGCAGTACTTC
many	TRBJ2-3	TRBD2	TRBV11-2	CASSLGTSGFFNTDTQYF	TGTGCCAGCAGCTTGGGGACTAGCGGCTTCTTCAACACAGATACGCAGTATTTT
many	TRBJ2-1	.	TRBV7-3	CASSLGPSGPYNEQFF	TGTGCCAGCAGCCTGGGGCCGAGCGGCCCCTACAATGAGCAGTTCTTC
many	TRBJ2-3	TRBD2	TRBV20-1	CSGTLSSGRKDTQYF	TGCAGTGGGACCCTTTCTAGCGGCAGAAAAGATACGCAGTATTTT
.	TRBJ1-6	.	TRBV6-6	CASSYDLGENSPLHF	TGTGCCAGCAGTTACGACTTAGGGGAGAATTCACCCCTCCACTTT
many	TRBJ2-5	.	TRBV20-1	CSARGRVGETQYF	TGCAGTGCCCGAGGCAGGGTGGGAGAGACCCAGTACTTC